These T cell receptor beta chains were read from a single sample in a study of blood T cell repertoires in COVID-19. Method: immunoSEQ multiplex PCR; TCRdb's copy keeps in-frame clones and lacks some. This table has 15,000 to 20,000 clones, 81% appearing once. Sequencing used peripheral blood. The source of these receptors is a man between 60 and 75 years old with acute or convalescent COVID-19. CDR3s include the opening cysteine and the closing phenylalanine or tryptophan.

V gene	J gene	CDR3 protein
TRBV30	TRBJ1-5	CAWAGGNSNQPQHF
TRBV5-6	TRBJ1-2	CASSSGQTYGYTF
TRBV10-3	TRBJ1-6	CASSGGVLSPLHF
TRBV12-3/TRBV12-4	TRBJ1-3	CASSYTGTNF
TRBV7-2	TRBJ1-2	CASRAGTGPFGGYTF
TRBV5-4	TRBJ2-3	CATNPAGASTDTQYF
TRBV29-1	TRBJ1-1	CSVERVYDTEAFF
TRBV5-6	TRBJ1-2	CASTEGNYGYTF
TRBV9	TRBJ1-2	CASSVGGGSPGYTF
TRBV2	TRBJ1-6	CASSDDREGGTLHF
TRBV19	TRBJ2-3	CASTWGTSGGSSTDTQYF
TRBV27	TRBJ2-2	CASRTQGDRGELFF
TRBV6-5	TRBJ2-3	CASRSGLSTDTQYF
TRBV19	TRBJ2-1	CASSRDRAPYNEQFF
TRBV5-4	TRBJ1-6	CASSRPPRSPLHF
TRBV24-1	TRBJ1-2	CATSDLRGGEVYGYTF
TRBV12-5	TRBJ2-3	CASGSEDTQYF
TRBV7-2	TRBJ2-7	CASSPVRAAYEQYF
TRBV7-3	TRBJ2-4	CASSLSGGLLVIWVF
TRBV5-1	TRBJ2-3	CASSRTGLADYTDTQYF
TRBV7-2	TRBJ1-2	CASSHGRVYGYTF
TRBV12-3/TRBV12-4	TRBJ1-5	CASSFNNQPQHF
TRBV5-1	TRBJ1-3	CASSLEPMGQRNTIYF
TRBV4-2	TRBJ2-3	CASSQDFSGTPSTDTQYF
TRBV12-3/TRBV12-4	TRBJ1-2	CASTPGGGYGYTF
TRBV5-5	TRBJ1-1	CASSAAGTKYTEAFF
TRBV30	TRBJ1-1	CAWSVYRSTEAFF
TRBV7-9	TRBJ1-1	CASSPYILGRGPGTEAFF
TRBV5-1	TRBJ1-6	CASSLGGRAPDSPLHF
TRBV5-4	TRBJ2-2	CASSSAGGGAGELFF
TRBV5-4	TRBJ2-5	CASSLDGGGAGETQYF
TRBV12-3/TRBV12-4	TRBJ1-2	CASSTGGGYGYTF
TRBV11-2	TRBJ2-2	CASSLDRSGELFF